The text below deals with one T cell receptor beta chain. Its antigen remains unknown. Sequencing of TCR beta was performed on blood CD8+ and CD4+ T cells. The multiple sclerosis control group comprised treatment-naive patients with stable or active relapsing-remitting disease. With random hexamers, reverse transcription was performed on 0.5 to 1 ug of RNA. Across 54 Vbeta and 13 Jbeta, TCR beta CDR3 was amplified with immunoSEQ multiplex PCR. TCRdb re-called the immunoSEQ multiplex PCR reads through MiXCR, storing one row per CDR3 protein. Of a few hundred thousand distinct CDR3 sequences in the sample, approximately 95% were seen once. This specimen comes from a study of CD8 T cells in Susac syndrome. Study-level points and caveats: It was acknowledged in the study that the number of individuals who were included in its TCR sequencing and HLA analysis was relatively small.

Germline V gene lookup returns CDR1 SGHRS and CDR2 YFSETQ. The CDR3 runs to 15 residues. V shed 3 bases and J 7 bases; nucleotides not matched to a gene: 7. The chain has TRBV5-1 and TRBJ2-2; 9 bases are shared with TRBD2. The TCR was taken from a human donor with multiple sclerosis. The sequenced material came from CD4+ T cells from PBMCs. In DNA form, the CDR3 reads TGCGCCAGCAGCTCGCGAGCTAGCGGGGACGGGGAGCTGTTTTTT. Its protein is CASSSRASGDGELFF. Combining the CDR3 with reference TRBV5-1 and TRBJ2-2 gives the whole variable domain KAGVTQTPRYLIKTRGQQVTLSCSPISGHRSVSWYQQTPGQGLQFLFEYFSETQRNKGNFPGRFSGRQFSNSRSEMNVSTLELGDSALYLCASSSRASGDGELFFGEGSRLTVL.